This T cell receptor beta chain was sequenced for a study of T cell responses to AZD1222 COVID-19 vaccine. The CDR3 loop spans 15 amino acids. The V and J ends lost 3 bases and 7 bases, in that order; junction bases with no gene match: 9. CDR1 and CDR2 (germline): MGHRA, YSYEKL. TCRdb's copy holds only in-frame clones and misses some; the assay was immunoSEQ multiplex PCR. The data show 150,000 or so clones, approximately 90% seen once. Study-wide results and limits: The span of vaccine-associated CD4 TCRs extended across spike, with dominance at 160-218 and 743-854. White British people made up most donors, females outnumbered males, and clonal diversity was possibly underestimated.

On this clone itself: What it binds is unknown.

Second-dose intervals near 4 or 12 weeks were combined. The source is an adult who received the AZD1222 COVID-19 vaccine. This specimen consisted of peripheral blood, obtained 28 days after the second AZD1222 dose. This chain uses TRBV4-1 with TRBJ2-7; 10 bases match TRBD2. CDR3 sequence: CASSHLSGGAWEQYF. The CDR3 DNA follows: TGCGCCAGCAGCCATCTGAGCGGGGGGGCCTGGGAGCAGTACTTC.